This is a list of T cell receptor beta chains from one sample in a study of blood T cell repertoires in COVID-19. Sequencing used immunoSEQ multiplex PCR; TCRdb keeps in-frame clones, though not all of them. The repertoire holds 65,000 to 95,000 clones, with approximately 89% as singletons. The sample comprised peripheral blood. These TCRs come from an elderly man with acute or convalescent COVID-19. The CDR3 runs from the conserved cysteine through the conserved F or W. The D gene is left open where the match is weak. The size of a clone is reported for some rows only, either as once, few or many, or as a class for expanded clones.

abundance | j_gene | d_gene | len | v_gene | CDR3aa | CDR3nt
- | TRBJ1-5 | - | 14 | TRBV4-1 | CASSPPGVSQPQHF | TGCGCCAGCAGCCCTCCGGGGGTTAGTCAGCCCCAGCATTTT
- | TRBJ1-2 | TRBD1 | 13 | TRBV29-1 | CSVGQGRKNGYTF | TGCAGCGTCGGACAGGGTAGGAAGAATGGCTACACCTTC
- | TRBJ1-5 | TRBD1 | 13 | TRBV29-1 | CSVAGQQDQPQHF | TGCAGCGTGGCGGGACAGCAAGATCAGCCCCAGCATTTT
- | TRBJ1-3 | TRBD1 | 15 | TRBV5-6 | CASSSTGGAGNTIYF | TGTGCCAGCAGTAGCACAGGGGGCGCCGGAAACACCATATATTTT
once | TRBJ1-3 | - | 16 | TRBV18 | CASSPREGSSGNTIYF | TGTGCCAGCTCACCACGGGAGGGGAGCTCTGGAAACACCATATATTTT
- | TRBJ2-1 | - | 14 | TRBV7-3 | CASSFGQTSNEQFF | TGTGCCAGCAGCTTCGGACAGACGTCCAATGAGCAGTTCTTC
- | TRBJ2-1 | - | 15 | TRBV7-3 | CASSLTAGSYNEQFF | TGTGCCAGCAGCTTAACGGCGGGCTCCTACAATGAGCAGTTCTTC
- | TRBJ1-1 | TRBD1 | 16 | TRBV15 | CATSIGQGTLNTEAFF | TGTGCCACCAGCATCGGACAGGGGACTTTGAACACTGAAGCTTTCTTT
- | TRBJ2-1 | - | 12 | TRBV6-6 | CASSYVSNEQFF | TGTGCCAGCAGTTACGTTAGCAATGAGCAGTTCTTC
- | TRBJ1-6 | TRBD1 | 16 | TRBV19 | CASSTRQQGALSPLHF | TGTGCCAGTAGTACACGTCAGCAGGGGGCCCTTTCACCCCTCCACTTT
- | TRBJ2-7 | TRBD2 | 17 | TRBV12-5 | CASGFRAGVGESYEQYF | TGTGCTAGTGGTTTCCGCGCGGGGGTAGGTGAGTCCTACGAGCAGTACTTC
- | TRBJ1-5 | - | 15 | TRBV19 | CASSRIQGTNQPQHF | TGTGCCAGTAGTCGAATACAGGGTACTAATCAGCCCCAGCATTTT
- | TRBJ1-6 | - | 18 | TRBV28 | CASSLFPIGQLTNSPLHF | TGTGCCAGCAGTTTATTCCCCATAGGACAGCTCACTAATTCACCCCTCCACTTT
- | TRBJ1-2 | - | 14 | TRBV28 | CASSLQGGGYGYTF | TGTGCCAGCAGTTTACAGGGAGGAGGCTATGGCTACACCTTC
- | TRBJ1-2 | TRBD1 | 13 | TRBV19 | CASSEDRYYGYTF | TGTGCCAGTAGTGAGGACAGGTACTATGGCTACACCTTC
- | TRBJ2-3 | TRBD2 | 16 | TRBV7-6 | CASSRALTSGTDTQYF | TGTGCCAGCAGCCGGGCGCTGACTAGCGGCACAGATACGCAGTATTTT
- | TRBJ2-1 | TRBD1 | 13 | TRBV29-1 | CSVWGQGNNEQFF | TGCAGCGTTTGGGGACAGGGTAATAATGAGCAGTTCTTC
- | TRBJ1-5 | TRBD1 | 17 | TRBV28 | CASSLFRGQGEEQPQHF | TGTGCCAGCAGTTTATTTAGGGGACAGGGGGAGGAACAGCCCCAGCATTTT
- | TRBJ1-6 | TRBD1 | 16 | TRBV19 | CASSETGTVYNSPLHF | TGTGCCAGTAGTGAAACCGGGACAGTTTATAATTCACCCCTCCACTTT
once | TRBJ1-1 | TRBD1 | 12 | TRBV12-3/TRBV12-4 | CASKQGITEAFF | TGTGCCAGTAAACAGGGGATCACTGAAGCTTTCTTT
- | TRBJ1-2 | - | 14 | TRBV30 | CAWSRQAGGYGYTF | TGTGCCTGGAGCAGACAGGCGGGAGGCTATGGCTACACCTTC
- | TRBJ2-5 | TRBD2 | 15 | TRBV30 | CAWSTGRGWQETQYF | TGTGCCTGGAGTACGGGGCGGGGGTGGCAAGAGACCCAGTACTTC
- | TRBJ2-7 | TRBD2 | 11 | TRBV12-3/TRBV12-4 | CASRLAGEQYF | TGTGCCAGCAGGCTAGCGGGCGAGCAGTACTTC
- | TRBJ2-1 | - | 13 | TRBV15 | CATSRLASNEQFF | TGTGCCACCAGCAGACTAGCGAGTAATGAGCAGTTCTTC
once | TRBJ1-1 | TRBD1 | 13 | TRBV19 | CASSGTGGTEAFF | TGTGCCAGTAGCGGGACAGGGGGCACTGAAGCTTTCTTT
- | TRBJ2-1 | TRBD2 | 15 | TRBV3-1/TRBV3-2 | CASSYSGGSYNEQFF | TGTGCCAGCAGCTATAGCGGGGGGTCCTACAATGAGCAGTTCTTC
- | TRBJ2-7 | - | 13 | TRBV6-6 | CASSVTSSYEQYF | TGTGCCAGCAGTGTGACAAGCTCCTACGAGCAGTACTTC
- | TRBJ2-7 | - | 13 | TRBV7-9 | CASSLDIGYEQYF | TGTGCCAGCAGCCTGGACATTGGCTACGAGCAGTACTTC
- | TRBJ1-4 | - | 16 | TRBV5-6 | CASSFGRIQGGEKLFF | TGTGCCAGCAGCTTCGGTAGGATCCAGGGAGGCGAAAAACTGTTTTTT
- | TRBJ1-2 | - | 15 | TRBV9 | CASSPNMAQPYGYTF | TGTGCCAGCAGCCCCAACATGGCCCAACCCTATGGCTACACCTTC
- | TRBJ2-5 | TRBD1 | 17 | TRBV4-1 | CASSQDLRTGAGETQYF | TGCGCCAGCAGCCAAGATCTTCGGACAGGGGCTGGAGAGACCCAGTACTTC
once | TRBJ1-6 | - | 15 | TRBV5-1 | CASSFIGGENSPLHF | TGCGCCAGCAGCTTCATCGGGGGGGAAAATTCACCCCTCCACTTT
- | TRBJ2-7 | - | 13 | TRBV19 | CASSITVSYEQYF | TGTGCCAGTAGTATTACAGTCTCCTACGAGCAGTACTTC
- | TRBJ1-6 | - | 15 | TRBV14 | CASSQDQGRNSPLHF | TGTGCCAGCAGCCAAGACCAGGGTAGAAATTCACCCCTCCACTTT
- | TRBJ1-1 | TRBD1 | 13 | TRBV25-1 | CASTPTGATEAFF | TGTGCCAGCACTCCGACAGGGGCAACTGAAGCTTTCTTT
- | TRBJ1-2 | TRBD1 | 14 | TRBV5-4 | CASSLEGQGWGYTF | TGTGCCAGCAGCTTAGAGGGACAGGGATGGGGCTACACCTTC
- | TRBJ1-6 | - | 18 | TRBV5-4 | CASSLARGAETYNSPLHF | TGTGCCAGCAGCTTGGCCCGCGGGGCGGAGACCTATAATTCACCCCTCCACTTT
- | TRBJ1-2 | - | 13 | TRBV12-3/TRBV12-4 | CASSFIGDYGYTF | TGTGCCAGCAGTTTTATAGGGGACTATGGCTACACCTTC
- | TRBJ2-1 | - | 13 | TRBV2 | CASSADFNNEQFF | TGTGCCAGCAGTGCGGACTTCAACAATGAGCAGTTCTTC
once | TRBJ2-1 | - | 12 | TRBV30 | CAWSVLNHEQFF | TGTGCCTGGAGTGTTCTAAACCATGAGCAGTTCTTC
- | TRBJ2-1 | - | 16 | TRBV5-1 | CASSLVGADSYNEQFF | TGCGCCAGCAGCTTGGTGGGGGCAGACTCCTACAATGAGCAGTTCTTC
- | TRBJ2-7 | TRBD1 | 16 | TRBV6-6 | CASSITGGETKYEQYF | TGTGCCAGCAGTATAACAGGGGGCGAAACAAAGTACGAGCAGTACTTC
- | TRBJ2-1 | TRBD2 | 16 | TRBV24-1 | CATSDASPLAGHQQFF | TGTGCCACCAGTGATGCCTCCCCACTAGCGGGCCACCAGCAGTTCTTC
- | TRBJ2-3 | - | 12 | TRBV12-3/TRBV12-4 | CASSPGGDTQYF | TGTGCCAGCAGTCCTGGCGGGGATACGCAGTATTTT
- | TRBJ1-4 | TRBD1 | 13 | TRBV29-1 | CSVKTGGEEKLFF | TGCAGCGTCAAGACAGGGGGAGAGGAAAAACTGTTTTTT
- | TRBJ1-5 | - | 13 | TRBV5-6 | CASSLAAAQPQHF | TGTGCCAGCAGCTTGGCCGCGGCTCAGCCCCAGCATTTT
few | TRBJ1-1 | - | 12 | TRBV12-3/TRBV12-4 | CASSEPGTEAFF | TGTGCCAGCAGCGAGCCTGGCACTGAAGCTTTCTTT
- | TRBJ2-1 | TRBD2 | 14 | TRBV6-5 | CASSLAGGYNEQFF | TGTGCCAGCAGCCTAGCGGGGGGGTACAATGAGCAGTTCTTC
- | TRBJ1-2 | TRBD1 | 16 | TRBV24-1 | CATSDSDRGLNYGYTF | TGTGCCACCAGTGATTCGGACAGGGGTCTTAACTATGGCTACACCTTC